This T cell receptor (beta chain) was sequenced in a study of vaccination effects on CD4 cells after COVID-19. V was cut by 1 base and J by 0 bases, with 4 bases left in between. Germline V lookup: CDR1 SGHRS, CDR2 YFSETQ. CDR3 length: 13 residues. Regarding this clone: Its antigen is unknown.

Antigen-specific CD4+ T cells were expanded with viral peptide pools in the ViraFEST assay before sequencing. At the end of over 8 days of culture, CD4+ T cells were isolated. In the vaccine recipients, nucleocapsid antibodies were negative and there was no prior SARS-CoV-2 infection. Cultures used over 1.5 million PBMC per well, roughly 9.8 IU/ml IL-2 and about 10 ug/ml peptides. Sequencing used immunoSEQ multiplex PCR; TCRdb keeps in-frame clones, though not all of them. The sample shows 30,000 to 35,000 clones, around 73% of them seen only once. The receptor was derived from a human donor who received a COVID-19 vaccine. V and J are TRBV5-1 and TRBJ1-1; D is uncertain. The sequencing here drew on CD4+ T cells from PBMCs cultured with HCoV-OC43 spike peptides, taken before COVID-19 vaccination. Subset given: HCoV-OC43 spike overlapping peptide pool stimulation. The CDR3 bases are TGCGCCAGCAGCTTGACAGTGAACACTGAAGCTTTCTTT. Translated, it gives CASSLTVNTEAFF.